The 19 T cell receptor beta chains below come from one sample, sequenced in a study of blood T cell repertoires in COVID-19. Only in-frame clones appear in the TCRdb table, and some are missing; sequencing was by immunoSEQ multiplex PCR. Of 150,000 to 200,000 clones in the sample, 88% were seen once. Sample: peripheral blood. The receptor source for this set is a human donor in a cohort sampled during active COVID-19.

V and J are TRBV3-1 (or the pseudogene TRBV3-2) and TRBJ2-7, with 9 bases that match TRBD1. The CDR3 has 16 amino acids. Trimming removed 1 base from V and 6 bases from J; junction bases left unmatched: 10. Germline CDR1 is LGHDT and CDR2 is YNNKEL (reference sequence). The CDR3: CASSQGGTGYWGEQYF. The DNA of the CDR3 is TGTGCCAGCAGCCAAGGCGGGACAGGGTATTGGGGCGAGCAGTACTTC.

This clone has just one count. The chain recombines TRBV27 with TRBJ1-2; D unclear. There are 15 residues in the CDR3. V was clipped by 8 bases and J by 5 bases, with 21 bases between them. Germline values: CDR1 MNHEY, CDR2 SMNVEV (reference sequence). Here the CDR3 DNA reads TGTGCCAGCTCATCAACGCCCCACCAGATTTATGGCTACACCTTC. Translation: CASSSTPHQIYGYTF.

This chain links TRBV12-5 with TRBJ1-1; D remains ambiguous. The CDR3 has 12 amino acids. Germline CDR1 reads LGHNT; CDR2 reads FRNRAP. Trimming left V 5 bases short and J 8 bases short, with 12 bases between. The CDR3 loop is CASGHGLREAFF. CDR3 sequence (DNA): TGTGCTAGTGGTCATGGACTGAGAGAAGCTTTCTTT.

This chain uses TRBV19 with TRBJ2-2; 7 bases fit TRBD2. Trimming took 5 bases from V and 3 from J; bases not matched to a gene: 9. This CDR3 contains 16 residues. Germline V lookup: CDR1 LNHDA, CDR2 SQIVND (reference sequence). CDR3 in amino acids: CASSLRRGRDTGELFF. CDR3 DNA sequence: TGTGCCAGTAGTCTTCGGCGGGGGAGGGACACCGGGGAGCTGTTTTTT. The full variable domain, rest sourced from reference TRBV19 and TRBJ2-2, is DGGITQSPKYLFRKEGQNVTLSCEQNLNHDAMYWYRQDPGQGLRLIYYSQIVNDFQKGDIAEGYSVSREKKESFPLTVTSAQKNPTAFYLCASSLRRGRDTGELFFGEGSRLTVL.

The chain links TRBV27 to TRBJ2-7; 13 bases are a match to TRBD2. The ends lost 6 bases at V and 3 bases at J; junction bases unmatched: 8. Germline V gene data show CDR1 as MNHEY and CDR2 as SMNVEV (reference sequence). This CDR3 is 16 amino acids long. Written as DNA, the CDR3 is TGTGCCAGCAGGGGACTAGCGGGACAGTCCGTCTACGAGCAGTACTTC. This gives the protein CASRGLAGQSVYEQYF.

The rearrangement links TRBV9 to TRBJ2-5, with 8 bases identical to TRBD1. Germline trimming cut 4 bases from V and 4 bases from J; bases unmatched to any gene: 9. CDR3 length: 15 amino acids. Germline lookup yields CDR1 SGDLS and CDR2 YYNGEE. The CDR3 DNA is TGTGCCAGCAGCTTGGGACAGGTTTACGGAGAGACCCAGTACTTC. This gives the protein CASSLGQVYGETQYF.

DNA of the CDR3: TGTGCCAGCAGTGAAGAGGGACAGGGGAATCAGCCCCAGCATTTT. It codes for CASSEEGQGNQPQHF. V gene TRBV2 combines with J gene TRBJ1-5; 10 bases fit TRBD1. This CDR3 region has 15 residues. The germline V gene has CDR1 SNHLY and CDR2 FYNNEI. The V and J ends lost 1 base and 4 bases, in that order; junction bases with no gene match: 1.

This rearrangement joins TRBV9 to TRBJ1-2, with D perhaps matching TRBD1 (6 bases). V was trimmed by 4 bases and J by 8 bases, leaving 18 bases between them. Germline assignment: CDR1 SGDLS and CDR2 YYNGEE. The CDR3 contains 14 residues. CDR3 loop: CASSFYAGAQGYTF. CDR3 sequence (DNA): TGTGCCAGCAGCTTCTACGCAGGGGCTCAGGGCTACACCTTC.

The chain carries TRBV20-1 and TRBJ1-5, with TRBD1 identical over 8 bases. The CDR3 is 15 residues long. The ends lost 3 bases at V and 6 bases at J; junction bases unmatched: 10. Per germline, CDR1 DFQATT and CDR2 SNEGSKA (reference sequence). This chain's CDR3 is CSASPGTGGSQPQHF. The CDR3 bases are TGCAGTGCTAGTCCCGGGACAGGAGGGAGTCAGCCCCAGCATTTT.

This clone was detected once. The chain links TRBV4-1 to TRBJ2-7; 9 bases agree with TRBD1. The CDR3 has 16 residues. Per the germline V gene, CDR1 is MGHRA and CDR2 is YSYEKL. V trimming: 4 bases; J trimming: 2 bases; junction bases outside the gene matches: 9. CDR3 DNA: TGCGCCAGCAGCCCCGGGACAGGGAGAGTTACCTACGAGCAGTACTTC. This gives the protein CASSPGTGRVTYEQYF.

The chain joins TRBV5-1 to TRBJ2-7; 9 nucleotides line up with TRBD1. The V gene end was trimmed by 0 bases and the J gene end by 0 bases; junction bases not matched to a gene: 4. CDR3 size: 16 residues. The germline CDR1 and CDR2 sequences are SGHRS and YFSETQ. The CDR3 loop reads CASSLGDRANSYEQYF. Here the CDR3 DNA reads TGCGCCAGCAGCTTGGGGGACAGGGCCAACTCCTACGAGCAGTACTTC.

J is TRBJ2-3 and V is TRBV4-3; 12 bases match TRBD2. CDR3 length equals 19 residues. Germline CDR1 LGHNA, CDR2 YSLEER. The V and J ends lost 1 base and 0 bases, in that order; junction bases with no gene match: 8. The chain's CDR3 is CASSQARTSGVSSTDTQYF. The CDR3 DNA is TGCGCCAGCAGCCAAGCCCGGACTAGCGGGGTTTCTAGCACAGATACGCAGTATTTT.

The chain recombines TRBV5-6 with TRBJ1-1, with 7 bases identical to TRBD1. This CDR3 is built from 15 residues. V lost 0 bases, J lost 4 bases, and 6 bases stayed unmatched. Germline values: CDR1 SGHDT, CDR2 YYEEEE. CDR3 in DNA: TGTGCCAGCAGCTTGGCCCCAGGGGGGACCACTGAAGCTTTCTTT. Translating gives CASSLAPGGTTEAFF.

The chain combines TRBV2 with TRBJ1-6; TRBD1 matches 7 bases. V gave up 2 bases and J gave up 5 bases; unmatched junction bases: 3. Germline CDR1 reads SNHLY; CDR2 reads FYNNEI. The CDR3 is 15 residues long. The CDR3: CASSELGTDNSPLHF. DNA of the CDR3: TGTGCCAGCAGTGAATTGGGGACAGATAATTCACCCCTCCACTTT.

The chain is built from TRBV2 and TRBJ1-5, with TRBD1 identical over 9 bases. The germline CDR1 and CDR2 sequences are SNHLY and FYNNEI. The CDR3 spans 14 residues. Trimming removed 6 bases from V and 7 bases from J; junction bases left unmatched: 7. For the CDR3, the DNA is TGTGCCAGCAGCCCCGGGACAGGGAGACAGCCCCAGCATTTT. Its translation is CASSPGTGRQPQHF.

The J gene is TRBJ2-6, the V gene TRBV28, with 8 positions matching TRBD2. The CDR3 is made up of 18 amino acids. V trimming: 6 bases; J trimming: 0 bases; junction bases outside the gene matches: 10. Germline V lookup: CDR1 MDHEN, CDR2 SYDVKM. CDR3 in amino acids: CASRQRTSGPSGANVLTF. DNA of the CDR3: TGTGCCAGCAGACAGCGAACTAGCGGTCCCTCTGGGGCCAACGTCCTGACTTTC.

This chain joins TRBV5-6 and TRBJ2-7, with D possibly TRBD2 on 5 matching bases. Trimming removed 3 bases at V and 4 bases at J, with 11 bases between. Germline CDR1 reads SGHDT; CDR2 reads YYEEEE. This CDR3 region has 13 residues. The CDR3 loop is CASSSTRGYEQYF. CDR3 nucleotide sequence: TGTGCCAGCAGCTCAACTCGAGGGTACGAGCAGTACTTC.

Regarding this clone: Different DNA sequences within this sample yield the same CDR3. The V gene is TRBV5-1, the J gene TRBJ2-5, with D possibly TRBD1 on 5 matching bases. CDR3 length equals 14 residues. V was shortened by 0 bases and J by 2 bases, with 8 bases between the two germline ends. The V gene's germline CDR1 is SGHRS and CDR2 YFSETQ. In nucleotides, the CDR3 is TGCGCCAGCAGCTTGGGACAGTTACAAGAGACCCAGTACTTC. Translated, it gives CASSLGQLQETQYF. Full variable domain (missing parts from reference TRBV5-1 and TRBJ2-5): KAGVTQTPRYLIKTRGQQVTLSCSPISGHRSVSWYQQTPGQGLQFLFEYFSETQRNKGNFPGRFSGRQFSNSRSEMNVSTLELGDSALYLCASSLGQLQETQYFGPGTRLLVL.

The CDR3 region has the DNA TGCAGCGTGAAGAGCTCTGGAAACACCATATATTTT. It encodes CSVKSSGNTIYF. This chain links TRBV29-1 with TRBJ1-3; D not certain. Trimming removed 6 bases at V and 0 bases at J, with 6 bases between. CDR3 size: 12 residues. Germline values: CDR1 SQVTM, CDR2 ANQGSEA. The whole variable domain, filled in from reference TRBV29-1 and TRBJ1-3, reads SAVISQKPSRDICQRGTSLTIQCQVDSQVTMMFWYRQQPGQSLTLIATANQGSEATYESGFVIDKFPISRPNLTFSTLTVSNMSPEDSSIYLCSVKSSGNTIYFGEGSWLTVV.